The entry below gives a single TCR beta chain sequence along with its context. Its antigen is unknown. This record belongs to a study of chemoradiotherapy in HPV16-positive cancers. Study findings and constraints: The functional HPV-specific definition rests on just a couple of HPV16-positive patients.

This CDR3 contains 12 residues. Between the trimmed V and J ends, which lost 3 bases and 2 bases, there was a span of 5 bases. CDR1 is ENHRY and CDR2 is SYGVKD in the germline V gene. Repertoires were generated with immunoSEQ multiplex PCR, while TCRdb's copy carries only in-frame clones and drops some. The sample has 25,000 to 40,000 clones; roughly 88% are singletons. The TCR comes from a human donor with HPV-associated anogenital cancer. The source material was blood, sampled from a patient who underwent chemoradiotherapy. This chain uses TRBV10-3 with TRBJ2-7; D gene uncertain. CDR3 sequence: CAISDSAYEQYF. CDR3 DNA sequence: TGTGCCATCAGTGATAGTGCCTACGAGCAGTACTTC.